This T cell receptor (beta chain) was sequenced during a study of blood T cell repertoires in COVID-19. Study-level information: The analysed material was cDNA or gDNA that came from T cells, B-cell-depleted T cells, or PBMCs.

Authors' data handling: The assay estimated nucleated cells by amplifying reference gene primers. Clones were sequenced by immunoSEQ multiplex PCR, and TCRdb holds only the in-frame ones, with some missing. From that table come the V and J calls and clone size; the DNA was used to work out D and trimming. The repertoire has under 250,000 clones, about 88% of them found once; the top ten carry about 18%. From germline, CDR1 is SGHVS and CDR2 FQNEAQ. The CDR3 runs to 14 residues. Trimming pared 0 bases from V and 10 bases from J, leaving 10 bases between. Enrolment of Seattle patients took place during active infection, and they were followed longitudinally.

The chain carries TRBV7-8 and TRBJ1-6; unclear D gene. Sequencing was done on a sample of peripheral blood. The clonotype originates from a man in his fifties with COVID-19, enrolled during active disease. CDR3 nucleotide sequence: TGTGCCAGCAGCTTAGCGGGCAGGCTCTCACCCCTCCACTTT. As protein: CASSLAGRLSPLHF.